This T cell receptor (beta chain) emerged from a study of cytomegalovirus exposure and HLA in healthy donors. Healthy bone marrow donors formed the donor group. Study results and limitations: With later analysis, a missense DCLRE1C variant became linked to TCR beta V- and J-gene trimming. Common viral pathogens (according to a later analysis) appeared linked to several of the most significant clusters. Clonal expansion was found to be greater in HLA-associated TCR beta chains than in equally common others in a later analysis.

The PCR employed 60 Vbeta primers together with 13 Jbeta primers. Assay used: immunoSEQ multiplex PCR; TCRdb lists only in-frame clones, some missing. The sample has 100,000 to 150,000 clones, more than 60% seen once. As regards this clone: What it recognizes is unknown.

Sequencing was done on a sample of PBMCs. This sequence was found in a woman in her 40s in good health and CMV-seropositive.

CDR3 coding DNA: TGTGCCAGTAGCCTCGGACTTAGCACAGATACGCAGTATTTT. It yields the protein CASSLGLSTDTQYF. This chain joins TRBV19 and TRBJ2-3; maybe TRBD2 (5 bases). The CDR3 has 14 residues. Looked up from germline, CDR1 is LNHDA and CDR2 is SQIVND (reference sequence). Trimming removed 6 bases at V and 0 bases at J, with 10 bases between. Complete variable domain (other parts from reference TRBV19 and TRBJ2-3): DGGITQSPKYLFRKEGQNVTLSCEQNLNHDAMYWYRQDPGQGLRLIYYSQIVNDFQKGDIAEGYSVSREKKESFPLTVTSAQKNPTAFYLCASSLGLSTDTQYFGPGTRLTVL.